The 17 T cell receptor beta chains reported below all come from one sample, sequenced in a study of blood T cell repertoires in COVID-19. Method: immunoSEQ multiplex PCR; TCRdb's copy keeps in-frame clones and lacks some. The sample yields about 140,000 clones, about 83% seen once. The sample was peripheral blood. These receptors all stem from a man between 45 and 60 years old with acute or convalescent COVID-19.

The chain recombines TRBV2 with TRBJ1-4; no firm D call. The CDR3 contains 13 residues. Germline V gene sequence: CDR1 SNHLY, CDR2 FYNNEI. V was cut by 4 bases and J by 8 bases, with 11 bases left in between. CDR3 in amino acids: CASSVGRGEKLFF. The CDR3 DNA is TGTGCCAGCAGTGTAGGGAGAGGGGAAAAACTGTTTTTT.

The sample holds a few counts of this clone. The chain is built from TRBV3-1 (or the pseudogene TRBV3-2) and TRBJ2-5; D is possibly TRBD2 (5 bases). Germline CDR1 and CDR2: LGHDT and YNNKEL (reference sequence). This CDR3 is built from 13 residues. V lost 4 bases and J 3 bases, leaving 9 bases between the germline ends. CDR3 sequence (DNA): TGTGCCAGCAGCCTTACTAGGAAAGAGACCCAGTACTTC. Its translation is CASSLTRKETQYF.

A single count supports this clone. The gene calls are TRBV2 and TRBJ1-6; the D is unclear. The V gene's germline CDR1 is SNHLY and CDR2 FYNNEI. This CDR3 has 14 residues. Trimming shortened V by 2 bases and J by 5 bases, and 7 bases separated the two germline ends. The CDR3 sequence: CASSEWRDNSPLHF. The CDR3 DNA reads TGTGCCAGCAGTGAATGGCGGGATAATTCACCCCTCCACTTT.

This clone has just a few counts. The V call is TRBV7-9, the J call TRBJ2-3; D is perhaps TRBD2 (5 bases). This CDR3 region has 16 residues. Germline V gene sequence: CDR1 SEHNR, CDR2 FQNEAQ (reference sequence). Trimming shortened V by 8 bases and J by 0 bases, and 18 bases separated the two germline ends. As DNA, the CDR3 is TGTGCCAGCGGGCCCCCTGAGTGGACTAGCACAGATACGCAGTATTTT. Residues: CASGPPEWTSTDTQYF.

The chain has TRBV7-2 and TRBJ2-2, with TRBD2 matching over 11 bases. The CDR3 covers 16 residues. CDR1 is SGHTA and CDR2 is FQGNSA in the germline V gene. V shed 2 bases and J 6 bases; nucleotides not matched to a gene: 5. CDR3 loop: CASSLPRLAGPGELFF. Written as DNA, the CDR3 is TGTGCCAGCAGCTTACCCCGACTAGCGGGGCCCGGGGAGCTGTTTTTT. The complete variable domain, with remaining parts taken from reference TRBV7-2 and TRBJ2-2, reads GAGVSQSPSNKVTEKGKDVELRCDPISGHTALYWYRQSLGQGLEFLIYFQGNSAPDKSGLPSDRFSAERTGGSVSTLTIQRTQQEDSAVYLCASSLPRLAGPGELFFGEGSRLTVL.

CDR3 amino acids: CASSLGEVREKLFF. CDR3 coding DNA: TGCGCCAGCAGCTTGGGAGAGGTGCGAGAAAAACTGTTTTTT. The genes are TRBV5-1 and TRBJ1-4; D gene ambiguous. V shed 0 bases and J shed 8 bases, with 11 bases lying between them. This CDR3 has 14 residues. Germline loops: CDR1 SGHRS, CDR2 YFSETQ.

This clone has a count of ten or more. As DNA, the CDR3 is TGTGCCAGCAGCTACAACGACAGGGCTCTAGCCAAAAACATTCAGTACTTC. Amino acid sequence: CASSYNDRALAKNIQYF. The V and J genes are TRBV7-8 and TRBJ2-4; 7 nucleotides line up with TRBD1. V shed 4 bases and J 0 bases; nucleotides not matched to a gene: 9. Germline CDR1 is SGHVS and CDR2 is FQNEAQ. The CDR3 runs 17 residues.

This sequence joins TRBV14 and TRBJ2-2; 7 nucleotides line up with TRBD1. Germline V lookup: CDR1 SGHDN, CDR2 FVKESK. This CDR3 spans 17 amino acids. Trimming removed 4 bases from V and 0 bases from J; junction bases left unmatched: 8. This CDR3 is CASSPHPGTANTGELFF. The CDR3 DNA sequence: TGTGCCAGCAGCCCTCACCCCGGGACAGCGAACACCGGGGAGCTGTTTTTT.

In nucleotides, the CDR3 is TGTGCCAGCAGCCGGACCGGGATTAGCTCCTACGAGCAGTACTTC. Its protein is CASSRTGISSYEQYF. J is TRBJ2-7 and V is TRBV9; D is perhaps TRBD2 (5 bases). Trimming took 4 bases from V and 0 from J, leaving 14 bases between them. CDR3 length equals 15 residues. Germline V gene sequence: CDR1 SGDLS, CDR2 YYNGEE.

This clone appeared once. The gene calls are TRBV11-2 and TRBJ2-2; the match to TRBD1 covers 9 bases. This CDR3 is 16 amino acids long. The junction had 8 bases not matched to a gene; V was cut back by 5 bases and J by 4 bases. Germline V lookup: CDR1 SGHAT, CDR2 FQNNGV. Here the CDR3 reads CASSPPGTGSTGELFF. The CDR3 DNA is TGTGCCAGCAGCCCGCCAGGGACAGGGAGCACCGGGGAGCTGTTTTTT.

The rearrangement uses TRBV29-1 and TRBJ2-4, with 7 bases aligning to TRBD2. CDR1 SQVTM and CDR2 ANQGSEA come from the germline V gene. V was clipped by 4 bases and J by 7 bases; unmatched bases: 10. This CDR3 comprises 14 residues. For the CDR3, the DNA is TGCAGCGTTGTATCACCAGACGGGGGGAACATTCAGTACTTC. This encodes CSVVSPDGGNIQYF.

The chain links TRBV2 to TRBJ1-5; a possible D gene is TRBD1 (6 bases). V lost 5 bases and J lost 0, with 14 bases in between. The CDR3 totals 16 residues. The V gene's germline CDR1 is SNHLY and CDR2 FYNNEI. The CDR3 DNA sequence: TGTGCCAGCAGTCGACAGGCGACCCTTAGCAATCAGCCCCAGCATTTT. Amino acids: CASSRQATLSNQPQHF.

This clone was seen only once. The rearrangement uses TRBV3-1 (or the pseudogene TRBV3-2) and TRBJ1-6, with a weak D call TRBD1 (5 bases). Trimming cost V 4 bases and J 10 bases, with 8 bases left between them. This CDR3 contains 12 residues. Germline CDR1 LGHDT, CDR2 YNNKEL (reference sequence). The CDR3, as DNA: TGTGCCAGCAGCCTCAGGGAATCACCCCTCCACTTT. Its protein product is CASSLRESPLHF.

The chain recombines TRBV28 with TRBJ1-1, with D possibly being TRBD1 (6 bases). This CDR3 region has 14 residues. The V gene lost 5 bases and the J gene lost 0 bases, with 10 bases spanning the gap. Germline V lookup: CDR1 MDHEN, CDR2 SYDVKM. The CDR3 region is CASSPAGVNTEAFF. The CDR3 DNA reads as TGTGCCAGCAGTCCCGCAGGGGTGAACACTGAAGCTTTCTTT.

The chain employs TRBV9 and TRBJ2-1, with a tentative D call TRBD2 (6 bases). The CDR3 runs to 15 residues. V was trimmed by 4 bases and J by 5 bases, leaving 16 bases between them. Germline V gene sequence: CDR1 SGDLS, CDR2 YYNGEE. The CDR3: CASSPSRRADNEQFF. The CDR3 region has the DNA TGTGCCAGCAGCCCCTCTCGGAGGGCGGACAATGAGCAGTTCTTC.

This sequence joins TRBV2 and TRBJ2-5; 14 bases line up with TRBD2. The V segment lost 6 bases and the J segment 5 bases; nucleotides outside the gene matches: 14. CDR3 length: 18 amino acids. Germline V lookup: CDR1 SNHLY, CDR2 FYNNEI. CDR3 nucleotide sequence: TGTGCCAGCAGAAACCCTCCGGGACTAGCGGGGGTTGGCGAGACCCAGTACTTC. Its protein product is CASRNPPGLAGVGETQYF.

V usage is TRBV24-1 and J usage is TRBJ2-5; TRBD1 matches at 7 bases. This CDR3 contains 14 residues. Germline trimming cut 9 bases from V and 5 bases from J; bases unmatched to any gene: 11. Germline V CDR1 and CDR2: KGHDR, SFDVKD. The CDR3 sequence: CATGLFRDSETQYF. Here the CDR3 DNA reads TGTGCCACCGGTCTGTTCCGGGACAGCGAGACCCAGTACTTC.